The rows below give T cell receptor beta chains drawn from one sample of a study of T cells in narcolepsy. Profiling relied on immunoSEQ multiplex PCR, and the TCRdb table lists in-frame clones only, not all of them. The profile shows about 25,000 clones, about 79% of them singletons. The sample consisted of CD45RA- memory CD4+ T cells from PBMCs. These receptors were collected from a human donor with narcolepsy. Both conserved end residues are part of each CDR3. D genes are given only for firm matches. Some rows have no size entry. The others give once, few or many, or a class for an expanded clone.

CDR3	DNA	D	V	J	size
CASSLRDRRGYTF	TGTGCCAGCAGCTTGAGGGACAGACGGGGCTACACCTTC	TRBD1	TRBV7-2	TRBJ1-2	-
CSVGQGASTGELFF	TGCAGCGTTGGACAGGGGGCTAGCACCGGGGAGCTGTTTTTT	TRBD1	TRBV29-1	TRBJ2-2	-
CASRGTSGGPRYNEQFF	TGTGCCAGTAGAGGGACTAGCGGGGGACCCCGATACAATGAGCAGTTCTTC	TRBD2	TRBV19	TRBJ2-1	-
CASSLEGNSGANVLTF	TGCGCCAGCAGCTTGGAGGGCAACTCTGGGGCCAACGTCCTGACTTTC	-	TRBV5-1	TRBJ2-6	-
CASSVENWGTYGYTF	TGTGCCAGCAGCGTAGAAAATTGGGGGACCTATGGCTACACCTTC	-	TRBV9	TRBJ1-2	-
CATSREVRLGYEKLFF	TGTGCCACCAGCAGAGAGGTTCGGCTAGGGTATGAAAAACTGTTTTTT	-	TRBV15	TRBJ1-4	-
CASSLTPGDEQFF	TGTGCCAGCAGCTTAACCCCGGGGGATGAGCAGTTCTTC	-	TRBV7-3	TRBJ2-1	once
CASSLPGSGNTIYF	TGTGCCAGCAGTTTACCTGGGTCTGGAAACACCATATATTTT	-	TRBV28	TRBJ1-3	-
CASSDWAGRVDGYTF	TGTGCCAGCAGTGACTGGGCAGGGAGAGTCGATGGCTACACCTTC	-	TRBV6-4	TRBJ1-2	-
CASSPGPNTEAFF	TGTGCCAGCAGCCCAGGACCCAACACTGAAGCTTTCTTT	-	TRBV7-6	TRBJ1-1	once
CSVTKTGSYEQYF	TGCAGCGTGACAAAAACGGGGAGCTACGAGCAGTACTTC	-	TRBV29-1	TRBJ2-7	once
CASSESTVTPDYEQYF	TGCGCCAGCAGTGAGTCGACTGTGACACCCGACTACGAGCAGTACTTC	-	TRBV10-1	TRBJ2-7	-
CASSLALQGGSNAEAFF	TGCGCCAGCAGCTTGGCCTTGCAGGGGGGAAGTAACGCTGAAGCTTTCTTT	TRBD1	TRBV5-1	TRBJ1-1	-
CASSRGPEAFF	TGTGCCAGCAGCCGGGGGCCTGAAGCTTTCTTT	-	TRBV11-2	TRBJ1-1	few
CAWSSPDEQYF	TGTGCCTGGAGTTCCCCGGACGAGCAGTACTTC	-	TRBV30	TRBJ2-7	-
CASSAAGVEYEQYF	TGTGCCAGCAGTGCCGCAGGGGTGGAGTACGAGCAGTACTTC	-	TRBV28	TRBJ2-7	-
CASSLQANEKLFF	TGTGCCAGCAGTTTACAGGCTAATGAAAAACTGTTTTTT	-	TRBV27	TRBJ1-4	-
CASRAGGPEDTQYF	TGTGCCAGCAGAGCGGGAGGGCCGGAGGATACGCAGTATTTT	TRBD2	TRBV6-1	TRBJ2-3	-
CASSPLGSEQFF	TGTGCCAGCTCACCACTGGGGTCTGAGCAGTTCTTC	-	TRBV18	TRBJ2-1	-
CASTLTGFRTEAFF	TGTGCCAGCACCCTGACAGGGTTTCGAACTGAAGCTTTCTTT	TRBD1	TRBV6-1	TRBJ1-1	-
CAIRGLAGADTQYF	TGTGCCATCAGGGGACTAGCGGGAGCAGATACGCAGTATTTT	TRBD2	TRBV10-3	TRBJ2-3	once
CASSPERGLGYGYTF	TGTGCCAGCAGCCCGGAGCGGGGGCTAGGCTATGGCTACACCTTC	-	TRBV14	TRBJ1-2	once
CASSLLGTYGYTF	TGTGCCAGCAGTTTACTGGGTACCTATGGCTACACCTTC	-	TRBV28	TRBJ1-2	few
CASSLGLAGYEQYF	TGTGCCAGCTCACTTGGACTAGCGGGCTACGAGCAGTACTTC	TRBD2	TRBV18	TRBJ2-7	-
CASSYSPKLNTEAFF	TGTGCCAGCAGTTACTCGCCGAAACTGAACACTGAAGCTTTCTTT	-	TRBV6-5	TRBJ1-1	-
CASSLVGVLNSPLHF	TGTGCCAGCAGCTTAGTGGGGGTTTTGAATTCACCCCTCCACTTT	-	TRBV11-3	TRBJ1-6	-
CASSLDWRGAFRDYEQYF	TGTGCCAGCAGCTTGGATTGGAGGGGGGCTTTTAGGGATTACGAGCAGTACTTC	-	TRBV5-6	TRBJ2-7	few
CASSLGLAGNTGELFF	TGTGCCAGCAGCTTAGGACTAGCGGGGAACACCGGGGAGCTGTTTTTT	TRBD2	TRBV11-2	TRBJ2-2	once
CASRRDVGTDYGYTF	TGCGCCAGCAGGCGGGACGTCGGGACCGACTATGGCTACACCTTC	-	TRBV4-3	TRBJ1-2	-
CASSLGRAGNQETQYF	TGTGCCAGCAGCTTAGGGAGGGCCGGTAATCAAGAGACCCAGTACTTC	-	TRBV11-2	TRBJ2-5	-
CASSLGGSYNEQFF	TGTGCCAGCAGCTTAGGAGGCTCCTACAATGAGCAGTTCTTC	-	TRBV11-3	TRBJ2-1	-
CASSVLTSGGVDTQYF	TGTGCCAGCAGCGTCCTGACTAGCGGGGGGGTCGATACGCAGTATTTT	TRBD2	TRBV9	TRBJ2-3	-
CASSSGQGAIRTEAFF	TGCGCCAGCAGCTCGGGACAGGGGGCGATAAGGACTGAAGCTTTCTTT	TRBD1	TRBV5-1	TRBJ1-1	-
CAISGQEHTGELFF	TGTGCCATCAGTGGCCAGGAGCACACCGGGGAGCTGTTTTTT	-	TRBV10-3	TRBJ2-2	-
CASSPEREGLQETQYF	TGCGCCAGCAGCCCGGAGCGGGAGGGCCTGCAAGAGACCCAGTACTTC	TRBD2	TRBV5-1	TRBJ2-5	-
CASSFFVDQPQHF	TGTGCCAGCAGCTTCTTTGTGGATCAGCCCCAGCATTTT	-	TRBV5-4	TRBJ1-5	-
CASSLDNNEQFF	TGTGCCAGCAGTCTGGACAACAATGAGCAGTTCTTC	-	TRBV6-4	TRBJ2-1	-
CASGPGQALLSYGYTF	TGTGCTAGTGGTCCGGGACAGGCTTTGCTTTCGTATGGCTACACCTTC	TRBD1	TRBV12-5	TRBJ1-2	few
CAGSLPGQGNHEQYF	TGTGCCGGCAGCTTACCGGGACAGGGGAACCACGAGCAGTACTTC	TRBD1	TRBV11-1	TRBJ2-7	once
CASSLKGEETQYF	TGTGCCAGCAGCTTGAAAGGTGAAGAGACCCAGTACTTC	-	TRBV5-4	TRBJ2-5	-
CASSGPQGGETQYF	TGTGCGTCAAGCGGTCCCCAGGGGGGAGAGACCCAGTACTTC	-	TRBV5-4	TRBJ2-5	-
CASKGGSPNEKLFF	TGTGCCAGCAAAGGCGGCAGTCCTAATGAAAAACTGTTTTTT	-	TRBV6-5	TRBJ1-4	-
CASSLRQGYEQYF	TGCGCCAGCAGTCTAAGACAGGGCTACGAGCAGTACTTC	TRBD1	TRBV4-1	TRBJ2-7	few
CASSEGNYGYTF	TGCGCCAGCAGTGAAGGCAACTATGGCTACACCTTC	-	TRBV10-1	TRBJ1-2	-
CASFFSTNEKLFF	TGTGCCAGCTTTTTCTCAACTAATGAAAAACTGTTTTTT	-	TRBV2	TRBJ1-4	-
CASSEGLGGLEQYF	TGTGCCAGTAGCGAAGGGCTAGGGGGCCTCGAGCAGTACTTC	TRBD1	TRBV19	TRBJ2-7	-
CASSPLSSYEQYF	TGTGCCAGCAGCCCCCTATCCTCCTACGAGCAGTACTTC	-	TRBV27	TRBJ2-7	-
CASSGLAGGDTQYF	TGTGCCAGCAGCGGACTAGCGGGGGGGGATACGCAGTATTTT	TRBD2	TRBV6-1	TRBJ2-3	-
CASSQDINTGHQGSPLHF	TGTGCCAGCAGTCAAGACATAAACACAGGGCATCAAGGTTCACCCCTCCACTTT	-	TRBV6-1	TRBJ1-6	few
CATAGQFMNTEAFF	TGTGCCACCGCTGGACAGTTTATGAACACTGAAGCTTTCTTT	-	TRBV7-8	TRBJ1-1	-
CASSPDRAGNTIYF	TGTGCCAGCAGCCCGGACAGGGCTGGAAACACCATATATTTT	TRBD1	TRBV7-8	TRBJ1-3	-
CASSRMQETQYF	TGTGCCAGCAGCCGGATGCAAGAGACCCAGTACTTC	-	TRBV5-4	TRBJ2-5	-
CASSSPTKTGTTGELFF	TGTGCCAGCAGTTCACCCACGAAGACAGGGACCACCGGGGAGCTGTTTTTT	TRBD1	TRBV27	TRBJ2-2	-
CASRRTGVWGTEAFF	TGTGCCAGCAGAAGGACAGGGGTTTGGGGCACTGAAGCTTTCTTT	TRBD1	TRBV25-1	TRBJ1-1	-
CASSQGGPGETQYF	TGTGCCAGCAGCCAGGGAGGGCCTGGAGAGACCCAGTACTTC	TRBD2	TRBV4-2	TRBJ2-5	-
CASSYSGATVAEAFF	TGCGCCAGCAGTTACTCCGGGGCTACCGTCGCTGAAGCTTTCTTT	-	TRBV5-1	TRBJ1-1	-
CASSSGTDTQYF	TGTGCCAGCAGCTCTGGGACAGATACGCAGTATTTT	-	TRBV5-4	TRBJ2-3	-
CASRDGAASNQPQHF	TGTGCCAGCAGGGACGGGGCGGCCAGCAATCAGCCCCAGCATTTT	-	TRBV6-1	TRBJ1-5	-
CAIKRQGDTIYF	TGTGCCATCAAGCGGCAGGGAGACACCATATATTTT	-	TRBV10-3	TRBJ1-3	-